This T cell receptor (beta chain) was retrieved from a study of cytomegalovirus exposure and HLA in healthy donors. From germline, CDR1 is LGHNA and CDR2 YSLEER. The CDR3 loop spans 15 amino acids. The V and J ends lost 5 bases and 6 bases, in that order; junction bases with no gene match: 7. PCR used 60 Vbeta primers and 13 Jbeta primers. Repertoires were generated with immunoSEQ multiplex PCR, while TCRdb's copy carries only in-frame clones and drops some. Here the sample spans around 92,000 clones, about 70% being singletons. Every donor was a healthy person donating bone marrow. This rearrangement joins TRBV4-3 to TRBJ2-1, with 10 bases aligning to TRBD1. The receptor was derived from a female donor in good health and CMV-seropositive. The sequencing sample was made of PBMCs. The CDR3 is CASSARDRGGNEQFF. The CDR3 DNA is TGCGCCAGCAGCGCTAGGGACAGGGGAGGCAATGAGCAGTTCTTC.